Following are 30 T cell receptor beta chains from one sample sequenced in a study of T cells after yellow fever vaccination. TCRdb reprocessed the 5' RACE reads via MiXCR and lists one record per CDR3 protein. The profile shows fewer than 450,000 distinct CDR3 sequences, around 8.1% of them singletons. Material: PBMCs, obtained approximately 40 days after the first yellow fever vaccination. The receptors originated from a young man who received the YFV17D yellow fever vaccine.

This clonotype was recorded a few times. The chain recombines TRBV5-8 with TRBJ2-5, with D perhaps assigned TRBD1 or TRBD2 (5 bases each). Germline-derived CDR1 and CDR2 are SGHTS and YDEGEE. Trimming removed 5 bases at V and 0 bases at J, with 17 bases between. This CDR3 spans 16 amino acids. This chain's CDR3 is CASSPPGPDYQETQYF. DNA of the CDR3: TGTGCCAGCAGTCCCCCGGGGCCCGATTACCAAGAGACCCAGTACTTC.

This clonotype was observed a handful of times. CDR3 residues: CASSLAGPRGETQYF. As DNA, the CDR3 is TGTGCCAGCAGCTTAGCCGGACCGAGGGGAGAGACCCAGTACTTC. The V gene is TRBV7-2, the J gene TRBJ2-5; D is tentatively TRBD1 or TRBD2 (5 bases each). Germline lookup yields CDR1 SGHTA and CDR2 FQGNSA. The CDR3 has 15 residues. V lost 0 bases and J 4 bases, leaving 12 bases between the germline ends.

The sample holds many counts of this clonotype. This chain joins TRBV4-2 and TRBJ2-3; D gene unclear. V gave up 1 base and J gave up 5 bases, with 22 bases separating them. CDR1 and CDR2 (germline): LGHNA, YNFKEQ. The CDR3 runs to 18 residues. DNA of the CDR3: TGTGCCAGCAGCCAAGCGGGTGGGCCACCCTTAAACATAGATACGCAGTATTTT. This sequence encodes CASSQAGGPPLNIDTQYF.

The gene calls are TRBV27 and TRBJ1-1; the D is unclear. The CDR3 sequence is 16 residues long. V was trimmed by 2 bases and J by 2 bases, leaving 15 bases between them. Germline CDR1 and CDR2: MNHEY and SMNVEV (reference sequence). This chain's CDR3 is CASSLTFSNINTEAFF. The CDR3, as DNA: TGTGCCAGCAGTTTAACTTTTTCGAATATAAACACTGAAGCTTTCTTT.

There are a few counts of this clonotype. The V call is TRBV5-1, the J call TRBJ2-3; 14 bases align to TRBD2. The CDR3 totals 19 residues. Germline V gene lookup returns CDR1 SGHRS and CDR2 YFSETQ. Trimming cost V 4 bases and J 1 base; bases outside gene matches: 11. CDR3 protein: CASSTGLAGAAKRTDTQYF. The DNA for the CDR3 is TGCGCCAGCAGCACGGGACTAGCGGGGGCCGCTAAACGCACAGATACGCAGTATTTT.

This clonotype was observed many times. This rearrangement joins TRBV20-1 to TRBJ2-2, with unresolved D. This CDR3 has 13 amino acids. Germline assignment: CDR1 DFQATT and CDR2 SNEGSKA (reference sequence). Trimming shortened V by 3 bases and J by 1 base, and 6 bases separated the two germline ends. The CDR3 region has the DNA TGCAGTGCTAGGGACGGGAACACCGGGGAGCTGTTTTTT. It specifies CSARDGNTGELFF.

This clonotype was recorded many times. The V gene is TRBV4-2, the J gene TRBJ1-1, with a weak D call TRBD1 (6 bases). The CDR3 is 14 residues long. Germline V gene lookup returns CDR1 LGHNA and CDR2 YNFKEQ. V was shortened by 0 bases and J by 6 bases, with 11 bases between the two germline ends. The CDR3 is CASSQDNRDPEAFF. CDR3 nucleotides: TGTGCCAGCAGCCAAGATAACAGGGACCCTGAAGCTTTCTTT.

This clonotype has a handful of counts. V and J are TRBV5-6 and TRBJ1-2, with D perhaps matching TRBD1 (6 bases). The ends were cut back, 4 bases at V and 8 bases at J, with 33 bases in the middle. From germline, CDR1 is SGHDT and CDR2 YYEEEE. There are 19 residues in the CDR3. The CDR3 nucleotides read TGTGCCAGCAGCCCTAGCACCCAGGGGCCACATTTCAGAGGAATAGGCTACACCTTC. Protein sequence: CASSPSTQGPHFRGIGYTF.

The chain joins TRBV7-2 to TRBJ1-6, with D perhaps matching TRBD1 (6 bases). The CDR3 has 15 amino acids. Trimming pared 5 bases from V and 11 bases from J, leaving 19 bases between. CDR1 and CDR2 from the germline V gene are SGHTA and FQGNSA. CDR3: CASSPQDSGITPLHF. For the CDR3, the DNA is TGTGCCAGCAGCCCCCAGGACAGCGGGATCACACCCCTCCACTTT.

This clonotype appeared a few times. This rearrangement joins TRBV7-8 to TRBJ2-3, with no clear D. Germline V CDR1 and CDR2: SGHVS, FQNEAQ. This CDR3 is built from 15 residues. V was pared by 1 base and J by 4 bases, with 12 bases between. The CDR3 region is CASSLVGEVADTQYF. The CDR3 coding sequence is TGTGCCAGCAGCTTAGTTGGGGAAGTGGCAGATACGCAGTATTTT.

The gene calls are TRBV3-1 and TRBJ2-1, with TRBD2 matching 12 bases. With 10 bases clipped from V and 7 bases from J, the junction kept 11 bases outside the gene matches. This CDR3 comprises 15 residues. Germline V lookup: CDR1 LGHDT, CDR2 YNNKEL (reference sequence). The CDR3, as DNA: TGTGCCACCACCTCATCCACTAGCGGGGGGAATGAGCAGTTCTTC. This encodes CATTSSTSGGNEQFF.

The V and J genes are TRBV11-2 and TRBJ2-3; 13 nucleotides align to TRBD2. Unmatched junction bases numbered 9, after V lost 4 bases and J lost 8 bases. In germline, CDR1 is SGHAT, CDR2 FQNNGV. This CDR3 is built from 16 residues. CDR3 region: CASSSRGLAGSGTQYF. The DNA of the CDR3 is TGTGCCAGCAGCTCGCGGGGACTAGCGGGGTCGGGTACGCAGTATTTT.

This clonotype has a handful of counts. The J gene is TRBJ2-7, the V gene TRBV3-1; TRBD2 matches 7 bases. Trimming at V came to 4 bases and at J to 4 bases, leaving 4 bases not matched to a gene. Germline lookup yields CDR1 LGHDT and CDR2 YNNKEL (reference sequence). This CDR3 region has 13 residues. The chain's CDR3 is CASSPAGPYEQYV. Written as DNA, the CDR3 is TGTGCCAGCAGCCCAGCGGGGCCGTACGAGCAGTACGTC.

This clonotype has a handful of counts. V usage is TRBV7-2 and J usage is TRBJ1-2; weak D call: TRBD1 (6 bases). From germline, CDR1 is SGHTA and CDR2 FQGNSA. The CDR3 spans 15 residues. The V end lost 3 bases, the J end lost 1 base, and 12 bases lay between the germline ends. CDR3 amino acids: CASSFPGTLNYGYTF. The DNA of the CDR3 is TGTGCCAGCAGCTTCCCCGGGACACTTAACTATGGCTACACCTTC.

V is TRBV10-2 and J is TRBJ2-6; D may be TRBD1 or TRBD2 (5 bases each). The germline V gene encodes CDR1 WSHSY and CDR2 SAAADI. The CDR3 has 20 residues. V lost 4 bases and J lost 1, with 23 bases in between. CDR3: CASSAWTAGTGPSGANVLTF. The CDR3 region has the DNA TGCGCCAGCAGTGCGTGGACCGCCGGGACGGGACCATCTGGGGCCAACGTCCTGACTTTC.

The sample holds a few counts of this clonotype. The chain carries TRBV7-3 and TRBJ2-3, with 11 positions matching TRBD2. The CDR3 sequence is 18 residues long. Trimming cost V 2 bases and J 0 bases; bases outside gene matches: 7. Per the germline V gene, CDR1 is SGHTA and CDR2 is FQGTGA. CDR3 sequence reads: CASSLWASGGTSTDTQYF. In nucleotides, the CDR3 is TGTGCCAGCAGCTTATGGGCTAGCGGGGGGACTAGCACAGATACGCAGTATTTT.

This clonotype was seen a few times. The chain links TRBV7-3 to TRBJ2-6, with D perhaps TRBD2 (5 bases). There are 18 residues in the CDR3. Per germline, CDR1 SGHTA and CDR2 FQGTGA. The V gene lost 5 bases and the J gene lost 0 bases, with 17 bases spanning the gap. The CDR3 protein is CASSPPRTARSGANVLTF. In DNA form, the CDR3 reads TGTGCCAGCAGCCCCCCCCGGACTGCCCGCTCTGGGGCCAACGTCCTGACTTTC.

V gene TRBV7-2 combines with J gene TRBJ2-3; the match to TRBD2 covers 9 bases. The CDR3 totals 15 residues. The ends lost 6 bases at V and 3 bases at J; junction bases unmatched: 7. Germline CDR1 and CDR2: SGHTA and FQGNSA. CDR3 loop: CASRPAGLATDTQYF. The CDR3 DNA reads as TGTGCCAGCAGACCCGCCGGACTAGCGACAGATACGCAGTATTTT.

This clonotype was seen only a few times. The V gene is TRBV19, the J gene TRBJ1-1, with a weak D call TRBD1 (5 bases). Trimming took off 5 bases at V and 7 bases at J, with 11 bases between the two ends. Looked up from germline, CDR1 is LNHDA and CDR2 is SQIVND (reference sequence). The CDR3 spans 12 residues. DNA for the CDR3: TGTGCCAGTAGTCCCCGGGGCGGTGAAGCTTTCTTT. Translation: CASSPRGGEAFF. Filled out from reference TRBV19 and TRBJ1-1, the complete variable domain reads DGGITQSPKYLFRKEGQNVTLSCEQNLNHDAMYWYRQDPGQGLRLIYYSQIVNDFQKGDIAEGYSVSREKKESFPLTVTSAQKNPTAFYLCASSPRGGEAFFGQGTRLTVV.

The V gene is TRBV5-1, the J gene TRBJ2-7; 7 nucleotides match TRBD1. Germline V lookup: CDR1 SGHRS, CDR2 YFSETQ. This CDR3 has 12 residues. Trimming took 7 bases from V and 6 from J; bases not matched to a gene: 7. The CDR3 loop is CASPATGCEQYV. The DNA for the CDR3 is TGCGCCAGCCCTGCGACAGGGTGCGAGCAGTACGTC.

This clonotype was recorded at least ten times. The chain uses TRBV20-1 and TRBJ2-2, with 10 bases identical to TRBD1. The germline gives CDR1 DFQATT, CDR2 SNEGSKA (reference sequence). With V trimmed by 6 bases and J by 5 bases, 6 bases remained unmatched. There are 14 residues in the CDR3. The CDR3 nucleotides are TGCAGTGCAAAAGGGACAGGGGTAACCGGGGAGCTGTTTTTT. Translated, it gives CSAKGTGVTGELFF.

The chain carries TRBV18 and TRBJ1-3, with D possibly TRBD1 on 5 matching bases. Per the germline V gene, CDR1 is KGHSH and CDR2 is LQKENI. Trimming removed 6 bases from V and 4 bases from J, with 16 bases in between. This CDR3 region has 15 residues. CDR3 in DNA: TGTGCCAGCTCCCCCAACGACAGACCGGGAAACACCATATATTTT. It yields the protein CASSPNDRPGNTIYF.

The J gene is TRBJ2-3, the V gene TRBV7-6; TRBD2 aligns across 8 bases. The germline gives CDR1 SGHVS, CDR2 FNYEAQ. V dropped 3 bases and J dropped 6; count of bases not matched to a gene: 5. CDR3 length: 14 residues. CDR3 region: CASSFGGGIDTQYF. CDR3 bases: TGTGCCAGCAGCTTCGGCGGGGGGATCGATACGCAGTATTTT.

This clonotype was observed a few times. This chain uses TRBV20-1 with TRBJ1-6; TRBD1 matches at 9 bases. Germline CDR1 is DFQATT and CDR2 is SNEGSKA (reference sequence). The ends lost 5 bases at V and 1 base at J; junction bases unmatched: 3. The CDR3 sequence is 15 residues long. CDR3 residues: CSAGDRESYNSPLHF. Written as DNA, the CDR3 is TGCAGTGCTGGGGACAGGGAGTCCTATAATTCACCCCTCCACTTT.

V and J are TRBV6-2 or TRBV6-3 and TRBJ2-6; no definite D call. Trimming removed 0 bases at V and 2 bases at J, with 11 bases between. The CDR3 is made up of 17 amino acids. Germline loops: CDR1 MNHEY, CDR2 SVGEGT. The DNA of the CDR3 is TGTGCCAGCAGTTACTCGCTCCGGGTGGCTGGGGCCAACGTCCTGACTTTC. Translated: CASSYSLRVAGANVLTF.

This rearrangement joins TRBV6-1 to TRBJ2-4; D possibly uses TRBD1 or TRBD2 (5 bases each). V dropped 3 bases and J dropped 6 bases, with 15 bases sitting between them. CDR1 and CDR2 from the germline V gene are MNHNS and SASEGT. The CDR3 spans 15 residues. The CDR3 sequence is CASSDEAGAGNIQYF. DNA for the CDR3: TGTGCCAGCAGTGATGAAGCCGGGGCAGGAAACATTCAGTACTTC.

This clonotype was seen more than once but under ten times. The V and J genes are TRBV27 and TRBJ2-1; TRBD2 aligns across 11 bases. The CDR3 contains 17 residues. From germline, CDR1 is MNHEY and CDR2 SMNVEV (reference sequence). J gave up 6 bases and V 2 bases, and 9 bases lay outside the gene matches. The CDR3 loop reads CASSLTSTSGEVNEQFF. The CDR3 bases are TGTGCCAGCAGTTTAACCTCGACTAGCGGGGAGGTCAATGAGCAGTTCTTC.

J is TRBJ2-2 and V is TRBV9, with D maybe TRBD2 (5 bases). The germline gives CDR1 SGDLS, CDR2 YYNGEE. Trimming pared 2 bases from V and 5 bases from J, leaving 19 bases between. This CDR3 spans 17 amino acids. The CDR3 nucleotides are TGTGCCAGCAGCGTTACATATGGTGGCGGGTATACCGGGGAGCTGTTTTTT. Translated: CASSVTYGGGYTGELFF.

The rearrangement links TRBV28 to TRBJ2-2; D is possibly TRBD1 or TRBD2 (6 bases each). This CDR3 spans 15 amino acids. Germline CDR1 MDHEN, CDR2 SYDVKM. Trimming stripped 5 bases from V and 4 bases from J, with 14 bases between. CDR3 protein: CASSRSGGRTGELFF. CDR3 DNA: TGTGCCAGCAGTCGGAGTGGGGGGCGCACCGGGGAGCTGTTTTTT.

This clonotype was counted at least ten times. The V call is TRBV12-3 or TRBV12-4, the J call TRBJ1-5; 8 bases are a match to TRBD1. The CDR3 runs to 13 residues. V lost 6 bases and J lost 7; bases outside the gene matches: 5. CDR3 nucleotide sequence: TGTGCCAGCAGCGGAGACAGGGGACAGCCCCAGCATTTT. This codes for CASSGDRGQPQHF.